Listed below are T cell receptor beta chains from one sample, sequenced in a study of T cell responses to AZD1222 COVID-19 vaccine. Assay: immunoSEQ multiplex PCR; the TCRdb copy retains only in-frame clones and omits some. This sample has roughly 80,000 clones, with roughly 90% found just once. The sample in question was peripheral blood, obtained 28 days after the second AZD1222 dose. These receptors originate from an adult who received the AZD1222 COVID-19 vaccine. The CDR3 runs from the conserved cysteine through the conserved F or W. The order of the fields is J gene, V gene, clone size, D gene, CDR3 DNA, CDR3 protein. D genes are given only for firm matches. Clone sizes are given selectively: once, few, many, or a class where the clone is expanded.

>TRBJ1-5|TRBV6-5|.|TRBD1
TGTGCCAGCAGATCCGGGACAGGGTTAGGTCAGCCCCAGCATTTT
CASRSGTGLGQPQHF
>TRBJ2-2|TRBV19|.|.
TGTGCCAGTAGTCCCCCGGGCCGTAACACCGGGGAGCTGTTTTTT
CASSPPGRNTGELFF
>TRBJ2-3|TRBV19|.|TRBD1
TGTGCCAGTAGTACCACAGGGGTAGATACGCAGTATTTT
CASSTTGVDTQYF
>TRBJ2-7|TRBV5-1|.|TRBD2
TGCGCCAGCAGGGGCCAAGCGGGAGTTTCCGACGAGCAGTACTTC
CASRGQAGVSDEQYF
>TRBJ2-7|TRBV7-2|.|TRBD1
TGTGCCAGCAGCTTCGGACAGGCCTACGAGCAGTACTTC
CASSFGQAYEQYF
>TRBJ2-2|TRBV19|few|TRBD2
TGTGCCAGTACCGGGACTAGCGGGATTATTACCGGGGAGCTGTTTTTT
CASTGTSGIITGELFF
>TRBJ1-1|TRBV11-2|once|.
TGTGCCAGCAGCCCCGACGGCCTCATGAACACTGAAGCTTTCTTT
CASSPDGLMNTEAFF
>TRBJ2-2|TRBV6-1|.|.
TGTGCCAGCAGTGGACAAAGGGTAGGGGTTTCCGGGGAGCTGTTTTTT
CASSGQRVGVSGELFF
>TRBJ1-4|TRBV19|.|.
TGTGCCAGTAGTTCCCCCGACAGGAATGAAAAACTGTTTTTT
CASSSPDRNEKLFF
>TRBJ1-1|TRBV16|.|.
TGTGCCAGCAGCCAATCCTTGGGGGCGGGAAAGGGAAACACTGAAGCTTTCTTT
CASSQSLGAGKGNTEAFF
>TRBJ1-1|TRBV2|.|TRBD1
TGTGCCAGCAGTAGGGACAGAGACTTCACTGAAGCTTTCTTT
CASSRDRDFTEAFF
>TRBJ1-1|TRBV27|.|.
TGTGCCAGCGGCCCGCAGGGGTTGAACACTGAAGCTTTCTTT
CASGPQGLNTEAFF
>TRBJ1-1|TRBV19|.|.
TGTGCCAGTAGGCCCACGGGGGCGAATGAAGCTTTCTTT
CASRPTGANEAFF
>TRBJ1-4|TRBV15|.|.
TGTGCCACCAGCTCCCCGGGCCGCCTGGGGAATGAAAAACTGTTTTTT
CATSSPGRLGNEKLFF
>TRBJ2-3|TRBV7-3|.|TRBD1
TGTGCCAGCAGCACGACAGGGGGACATACGCAGTATTTT
CASSTTGGHTQYF
>TRBJ2-2|TRBV28|.|.
TGTGCCAGCAGTAACTTTGTCGGGGACACCGGGGAGCTGTTTTTT
CASSNFVGDTGELFF
>TRBJ1-1|TRBV5-1|.|.
TGCGCCAGCAGCCCGGGGGGAGGGAACACTGAAGCTTTCTTT
CASSPGGGNTEAFF
>TRBJ1-4|TRBV25-1|.|.
TGTGCCAGCAGTCAACCGGGACGGATTAATGAAAAACTGTTTTTT
CASSQPGRINEKLFF
>TRBJ2-3|TRBV28|.|TRBD1
TGTGCCAGCAGGTCAGGGGGCAGCACAGATACGCAGTATTTT
CASRSGGSTDTQYF
>TRBJ2-3|TRBV7-2|.|TRBD2
TGTGCCAGCCGCGGGGGGATTGTAACAGATACGCAGTATTTT
CASRGGIVTDTQYF
>TRBJ2-7|TRBV5-1|.|TRBD1
TGCGCCAGCAGCTTTTCAGGGGGCTACGAGCAGTACTTC
CASSFSGGYEQYF
>TRBJ2-5|TRBV3-1/TRBV3-2|.|TRBD2
TGTGCCAGCAGCGGACGGACTAGCAGCCAAGAGACCCAGTACTTC
CASSGRTSSQETQYF
>TRBJ2-7|TRBV28|.|.
TGTGCCAGCAGTTTTATCTCCTCTTACGAGCAGTACTTC
CASSFISSYEQYF
>TRBJ2-1|TRBV23-1|.|.
TGCGCCAGCAGTCGGCTTGGACTAGAGGGGGGCAGTACGTGGAATGAGCAGTTCTTC
CASSRLGLEGGSTWNEQFF
>TRBJ1-1|TRBV6-5|.|.
TGTGCCAGCAGTTACCTTAGGGGCACTGAAGCTTTCTTT
CASSYLRGTEAFF
>TRBJ2-2|TRBV27|.|.
TGTGCCACGAAAAGGGGGGGTCCCGGGGAGCTGTTTTTT
CATKRGGPGELFF
>TRBJ2-7|TRBV7-9|.|.
TGTGCCAGCAGCTTAGCGGGGGTGGGACACCGGTCCTACGAGCAGTACTTC
CASSLAGVGHRSYEQYF
>TRBJ2-3|TRBV27|few|.
TGTGCCAGCAGTTTATTGCGGGTTGCAGATACGCAGTATTTT
CASSLLRVADTQYF
>TRBJ1-1|TRBV2|.|.
TGTGCCAGCAGGATCCGACAGGAGGCTTTCTTT
CASRIRQEAFF
>TRBJ2-7|TRBV6-1|.|TRBD2
TGTGCCAGCAGTGAAGAAGGGACTAGCGTTTACGAGCAGTACTTC
CASSEEGTSVYEQYF
>TRBJ1-2|TRBV7-8|few|.
TGTGCCAGCCGAGTTGGAGTAGGCTACACCTTC
CASRVGVGYTF
>TRBJ2-1|TRBV7-7|.|.
TGTGCTAGCAGCTTGGCCGGGGCGGATGAGCAGTTCTTC
CASSLAGADEQFF
>TRBJ1-1|TRBV5-1|.|.
TGCGCCAGCAGCTTGCAGGGCAGGGACACTGAAGCTTTCTTT
CASSLQGRDTEAFF
>TRBJ2-2|TRBV27|.|TRBD2
TGTGCCACGCAGCGGGAGGGAGGGACCGGGGAGCTGTTTTTT
CATQREGGTGELFF
>TRBJ1-2|TRBV6-5|.|.
TGTGCCAGCAGTTACGTCCCAGGACATGGCTACACCTTC
CASSYVPGHGYTF
>TRBJ1-2|TRBV6-5|.|.
TGTGCCAGCAGCTCCGGGACGTTCTATGGCTACACCTTC
CASSSGTFYGYTF
>TRBJ2-5|TRBV7-2|.|.
TGTGCCAGCAGCCGTCTACCCCGGGGGGCCCTCGTGGAGACCCAGTACTTC
CASSRLPRGALVETQYF
>TRBJ2-3|TRBV27|.|.
TGTGCCAGCAGGACCATAGCAGATACGCAGTATTTT
CASRTIADTQYF
>TRBJ2-1|TRBV6-1|once|TRBD2
TGTGCCAGCAGTGAATTAGGCGGGAGGGGGGGTAATGAGCAGTTCTTC
CASSELGGRGGNEQFF
>TRBJ2-5|TRBV6-5|.|.
TGTGCCAGCAGTTACGGGATAGCGGAGACCCAGTACTTC
CASSYGIAETQYF
>TRBJ2-5|TRBV28|.|.
TGTGCCAGCAGTTTGTCAGAGGCACAAGAGACCCAGTACTTC
CASSLSEAQETQYF
>TRBJ2-7|TRBV2|.|.
TGTGCCAGCAGTGGCTCTTCCTACGAGCAGTACTTC
CASSGSSYEQYF
>TRBJ2-5|TRBV28|.|TRBD2
TGTGCCAGCAGACCGGGACTAGAAATGGAGACCCAGTACTTC
CASRPGLEMETQYF
>TRBJ1-1|TRBV12-3/TRBV12-4|.|.
TGTGCCAGCAGTTACAATGCCGAAGCTTTCTTT
CASSYNAEAFF